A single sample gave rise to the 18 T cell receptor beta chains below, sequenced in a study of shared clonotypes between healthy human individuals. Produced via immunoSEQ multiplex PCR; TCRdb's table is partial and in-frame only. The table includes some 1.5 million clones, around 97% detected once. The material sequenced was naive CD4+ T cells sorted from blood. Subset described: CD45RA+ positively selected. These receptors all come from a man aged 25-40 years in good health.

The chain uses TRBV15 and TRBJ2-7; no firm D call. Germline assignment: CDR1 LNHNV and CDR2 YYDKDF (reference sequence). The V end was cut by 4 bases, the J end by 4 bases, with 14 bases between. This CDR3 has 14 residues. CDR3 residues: CATSIKVSSYEQYF. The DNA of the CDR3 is TGTGCCACCAGCATCAAGGTGTCTTCGTACGAGCAGTACTTC.

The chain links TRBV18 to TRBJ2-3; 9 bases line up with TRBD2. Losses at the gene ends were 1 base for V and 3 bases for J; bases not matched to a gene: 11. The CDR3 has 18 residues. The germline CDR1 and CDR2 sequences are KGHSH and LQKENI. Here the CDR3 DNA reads TGTGCCAGCTCACCACTAGCGGGAGCCCTCGGGATGACAGATACGCAGTATTTT. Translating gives CASSPLAGALGMTDTQYF.

The CDR3 bases are TGTGCCAGCAGCCCACGCACCTATGAAGGGGAGACCCAGTACTTC. Protein: CASSPRTYEGETQYF. The V and J genes are TRBV9 and TRBJ2-5; D unresolved. The CDR3 spans 15 residues. V lost 4 bases to trimming and J lost 5 bases, with 18 bases between them. CDR1 and CDR2 (germline): SGDLS, YYNGEE.

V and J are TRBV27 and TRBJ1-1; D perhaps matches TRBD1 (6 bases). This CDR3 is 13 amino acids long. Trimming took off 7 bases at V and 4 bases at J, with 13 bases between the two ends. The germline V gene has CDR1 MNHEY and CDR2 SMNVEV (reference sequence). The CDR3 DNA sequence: TGTGCCAGCACTTGGCAGGGGAGCACTGAAGCTTTCTTT. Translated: CASTWQGSTEAFF.

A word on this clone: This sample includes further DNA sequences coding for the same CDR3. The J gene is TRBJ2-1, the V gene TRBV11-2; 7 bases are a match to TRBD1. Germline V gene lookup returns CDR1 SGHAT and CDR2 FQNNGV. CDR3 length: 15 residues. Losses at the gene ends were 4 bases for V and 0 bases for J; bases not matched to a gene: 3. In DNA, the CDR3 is TGTGCCAGCAGCTCTAACAGGGGCTCCTACAATGAGCAGTTCTTC. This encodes CASSSNRGSYNEQFF.

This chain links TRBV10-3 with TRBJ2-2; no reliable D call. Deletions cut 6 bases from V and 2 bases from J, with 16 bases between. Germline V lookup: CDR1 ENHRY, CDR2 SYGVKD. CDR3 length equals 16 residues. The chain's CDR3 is CAISIDDLGNTGELFF. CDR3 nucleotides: TGTGCCATCAGCATCGATGATCTTGGAAACACCGGGGAGCTGTTTTTT.

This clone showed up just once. CDR3 sequence reads: CASSPRHLGEAFF. The DNA of the CDR3 is TGTGCCAGCAGCCCACGTCACCTTGGTGAAGCTTTCTTT. The V call is TRBV7-9, the J call TRBJ1-1; D gene uncertain. The CDR3 has 13 residues. The germline CDR1 and CDR2 sequences are SEHNR and FQNEAQ (reference sequence). Trimming removed 5 bases from V and 7 bases from J, with 14 bases in between.

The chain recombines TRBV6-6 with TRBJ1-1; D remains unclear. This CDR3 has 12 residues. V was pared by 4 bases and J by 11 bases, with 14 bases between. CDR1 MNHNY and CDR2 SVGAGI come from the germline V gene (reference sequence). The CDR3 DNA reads TGTGCCAGCAGTTCCCGAGGCTATCGGGCTTTCTTT. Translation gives CASSSRGYRAFF.

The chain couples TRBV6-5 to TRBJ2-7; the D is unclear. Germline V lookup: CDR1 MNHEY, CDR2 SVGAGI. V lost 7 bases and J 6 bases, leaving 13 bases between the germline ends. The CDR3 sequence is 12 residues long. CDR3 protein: CASTVPGSEQYF. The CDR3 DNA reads TGTGCCAGCACCGTGCCGGGTAGCGAGCAGTACTTC.

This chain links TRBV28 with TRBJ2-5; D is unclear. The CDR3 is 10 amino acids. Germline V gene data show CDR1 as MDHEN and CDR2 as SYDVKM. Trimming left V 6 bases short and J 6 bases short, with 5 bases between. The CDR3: CASRPKTQYF. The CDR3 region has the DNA TGTGCCAGCAGGCCCAAGACCCAGTACTTC.

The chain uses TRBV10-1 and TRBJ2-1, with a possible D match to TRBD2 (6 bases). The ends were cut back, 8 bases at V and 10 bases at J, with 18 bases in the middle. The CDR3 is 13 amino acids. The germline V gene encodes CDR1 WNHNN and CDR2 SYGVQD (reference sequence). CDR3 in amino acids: CASGGRDGGEQFF. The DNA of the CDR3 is TGCGCCAGCGGGGGTCGGGACGGAGGGGAGCAGTTCTTC.

CDR3 sequence reads: CASKFGDTQYF. CDR3 sequence (DNA): TGTGCCAGCAAATTCGGGGATACGCAGTATTTT. This chain connects TRBV6-1 to TRBJ2-3; no reliable D call. Trimming took 7 bases from V and 6 from J, leaving 8 bases between them. Germline V gives CDR1 MNHNS, CDR2 SASEGT. This CDR3 is 11 amino acids long.

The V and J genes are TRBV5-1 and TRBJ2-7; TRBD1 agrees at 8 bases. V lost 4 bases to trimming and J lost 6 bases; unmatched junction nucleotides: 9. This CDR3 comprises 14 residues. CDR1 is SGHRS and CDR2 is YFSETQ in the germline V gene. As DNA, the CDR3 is TGCGCCAGCAGCCGGCAGGACAGGGCTGGCGAGCAGTACTTC. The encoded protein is CASSRQDRAGEQYF.

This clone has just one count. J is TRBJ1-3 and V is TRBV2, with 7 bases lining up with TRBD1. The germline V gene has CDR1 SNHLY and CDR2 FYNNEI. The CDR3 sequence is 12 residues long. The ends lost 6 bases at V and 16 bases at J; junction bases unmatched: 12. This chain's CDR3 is CASRGDRQGYYF. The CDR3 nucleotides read TGTGCCAGCAGGGGAGACCGACAGGGATATTATTTT.

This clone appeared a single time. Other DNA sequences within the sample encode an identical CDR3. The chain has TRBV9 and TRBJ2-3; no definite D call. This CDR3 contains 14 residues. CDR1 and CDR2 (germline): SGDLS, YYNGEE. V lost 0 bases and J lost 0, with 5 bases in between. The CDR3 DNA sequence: TGTGCCAGCAGCGTAGACCCTAGCACAGATACGCAGTATTTT. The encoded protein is CASSVDPSTDTQYF.

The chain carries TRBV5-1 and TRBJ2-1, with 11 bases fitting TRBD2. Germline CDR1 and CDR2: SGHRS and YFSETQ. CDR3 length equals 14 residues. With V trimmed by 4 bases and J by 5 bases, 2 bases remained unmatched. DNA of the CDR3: TGCGCCAGCAGCCCGACTAGCGGGAACAATGAGCAGTTCTTC. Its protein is CASSPTSGNNEQFF.

CDR3 DNA: TGCGCCAGCAGCTTGGAGGCAGGGGTTTCCGGGGAGCTGTTTTTT. Translation: CASSLEAGVSGELFF. This sequence joins TRBV5-1 and TRBJ2-2; D may be TRBD1 (6 bases). V was cut by 0 bases and J by 6 bases, with 12 bases left in between. The germline gives CDR1 SGHRS, CDR2 YFSETQ. This CDR3 has 15 amino acids.

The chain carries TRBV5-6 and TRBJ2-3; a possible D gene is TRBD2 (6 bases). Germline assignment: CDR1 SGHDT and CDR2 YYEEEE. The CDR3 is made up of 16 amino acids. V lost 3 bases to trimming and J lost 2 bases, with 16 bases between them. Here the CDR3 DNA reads TGTGCCAGCAGCTGGGGCCGGGACTGGTTCACAGATACGCAGTATTTT. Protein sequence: CASSWGRDWFTDTQYF.